The 21 T cell receptor beta chains listed next were all sequenced from one sample in a study of blood T cell repertoires in COVID-19. Data came from immunoSEQ multiplex PCR; TCRdb stores just in-frame clones and leaves some out. The data hold 300,000 to 500,000 clones, with roughly 90% observed a single time. The sample taken for sequencing was PBMCs or T cells enriched from blood (not recorded which). The receptors were gathered from a woman aged 40 to 55 with acute COVID-19.

This clone occurred once. The V gene is TRBV19, the J gene TRBJ2-1, with 9 bases matching TRBD1. Germline V gene data show CDR1 as LNHDA and CDR2 as SQIVND (reference sequence). The trim removed 7 bases at V and 6 bases at J, leaving 13 bases unmatched. CDR3 length: 16 amino acids. CDR3 loop: CASTVWQDRGANEQFF. CDR3 sequence (DNA): TGTGCCAGTACCGTCTGGCAGGACAGGGGCGCCAATGAGCAGTTCTTC.

This rearrangement joins TRBV6-5 to TRBJ1-5; D unresolved. Trimming left V 6 bases short and J 6 bases short, with 12 bases between. Germline V CDR1 and CDR2: MNHEY, SVGAGI. The CDR3 has 13 amino acids. The CDR3 region has the DNA TGTGCCAGCAGCCCCCCCCCTAGTCAGCCCCAGCATTTT. This sequence encodes CASSPPPSQPQHF.

The chain joins TRBV9 to TRBJ1-2; D is undetermined. V was clipped by 0 bases and J by 8 bases, with 11 bases between them. Germline V gene sequence: CDR1 SGDLS, CDR2 YYNGEE. The CDR3 contains 13 residues. The CDR3 here is CASSVGAGGGYTF. The CDR3 nucleotides read TGTGCCAGCAGCGTAGGGGCAGGAGGGGGCTACACCTTC.

The CDR3 loop reads CASSLDVGLAGGRRDTQYF. The CDR3 DNA reads TGCGCCAGCAGCTTGGATGTGGGACTAGCGGGGGGGCGTCGGGATACGCAGTATTTT. The chain is built from TRBV5-1 and TRBJ2-3; 16 positions agree with TRBD2. The CDR3 sequence is 19 residues long. The trim removed 0 bases at V and 6 bases at J, leaving 10 bases unmatched. Germline CDR1 reads SGHRS; CDR2 reads YFSETQ.

This chain uses TRBV9 with TRBJ1-2; 8 positions agree with TRBD1. The junction had 8 bases not matched to a gene; V was cut back by 2 bases and J by 5 bases. Germline CDR1 and CDR2: SGDLS and YYNGEE. The CDR3 has 15 residues. The CDR3 sequence: CASSVGTGLSYGYTF. The CDR3, as DNA: TGTGCCAGCAGCGTCGGGACAGGCCTTAGTTATGGCTACACCTTC. Full variable domain (remainder filled in from reference TRBV9 and TRBJ1-2): DSGVTQTPKHLITATGQRVTLRCSPRSGDLSVYWYQQSLDQGLQFLIQYYNGEERAKGNILERFSAQQFPDLHSELNLSSLELGDSALYFCASSVGTGLSYGYTFGSGTRLTVV.

V gene TRBV4-2 combines with J gene TRBJ2-1; TRBD1 might be the D (5 bases). The CDR3 has 16 residues. Germline CDR1 and CDR2: LGHNA and YNFKEQ. V was shortened by 4 bases and J by 3 bases, with 16 bases between the two germline ends. The CDR3 DNA reads as TGTGCCAGCAGCCTTGAAAACTGGGGCGGCTACAATGAGCAGTTCTTC. Its protein is CASSLENWGGYNEQFF.

The J gene is TRBJ1-5, the V gene TRBV2; D perhaps matches TRBD1 (5 bases). Germline V gives CDR1 SNHLY, CDR2 FYNNEI. This CDR3 comprises 15 residues. V was shortened by 0 bases and J by 4 bases, with 10 bases between the two germline ends. The CDR3 loop is CASSEARGYNQPQHF. CDR3 DNA sequence: TGTGCCAGCAGTGAAGCGCGGGGGTATAATCAGCCCCAGCATTTT.

This CDR3 reads CASSFSRGFNYGYTF. DNA of the CDR3: TGTGCCAGCAGCTTTAGTCGGGGTTTTAACTATGGCTACACCTTC. The V gene is TRBV11-2, the J gene TRBJ1-2; D is ambiguous. Between the trimmed V and J ends, which lost 3 bases and 1 base, there was a span of 12 bases. The germline V gene has CDR1 SGHAT and CDR2 FQNNGV. The CDR3 covers 15 residues.

The chain recombines TRBV6-5 with TRBJ2-7; 11 nucleotides agree with TRBD1. There are 16 residues in the CDR3. Germline CDR1 and CDR2: MNHEY and SVGAGI. V lost 2 bases, J lost 1 base, and 4 bases stayed unmatched. CDR3: CASSYTRDRGSYEQYF. The CDR3 bases are TGTGCCAGCAGTTACACCCGGGACAGGGGGTCCTACGAGCAGTACTTC.

The chain recombines TRBV6-5 with TRBJ2-5, with D tentatively TRBD2 (5 bases). CDR1 is MNHEY, CDR2 SVGAGI, per germline. The length of the CDR3 is 13 residues. V lost 5 bases and J lost 1, with 8 bases in between. DNA of the CDR3: TGTGCCAGCAGTAAGGACTTCCAAGAGACCCAGTACTTC. Translating gives CASSKDFQETQYF.

In this sample, this clone turned up once. The V call is TRBV7-9, the J call TRBJ2-2; 9 positions match TRBD2. The CDR3 sequence is 18 residues long. J gave up 6 bases and V 3 bases, and 14 bases lay outside the gene matches. CDR1 SEHNR and CDR2 FQNEAQ come from the germline V gene (reference sequence). For the CDR3, the DNA is TGTGCCAGCAGCTTCCCAAGGGCGGGGGGGAGAATCGCCGGGGAGCTGTTTTTT. It translates to CASSFPRAGGRIAGELFF.

This chain connects TRBV5-1 to TRBJ2-1, with D maybe TRBD2 (5 bases). The ends were cut back, 3 bases at V and 7 bases at J, with 11 bases in the middle. This CDR3 spans 13 amino acids. From germline, CDR1 is SGHRS and CDR2 YFSETQ. CDR3 in DNA: TGCGCCAGCAGCTACCCCCGGGGTAATGAGCAGTTCTTC. Translation gives CASSYPRGNEQFF. Variable domain in full (rest from reference TRBV5-1 and TRBJ2-1): KAGVTQTPRYLIKTRGQQVTLSCSPISGHRSVSWYQQTPGQGLQFLFEYFSETQRNKGNFPGRFSGRQFSNSRSEMNVSTLELGDSALYLCASSYPRGNEQFFGPGTRLTVL.

V and J are TRBV27 and TRBJ2-7; 8 bases match TRBD1. The CDR3 contains 14 residues. V dropped 7 bases and J dropped 1; count of bases not matched to a gene: 6. Germline CDR1 reads MNHEY; CDR2 reads SMNVEV (reference sequence). The CDR3, as DNA: TGTGCCAGCAACCCGACAGGGGAGTCCTACGAGCAGTACTTC. Encoded protein: CASNPTGESYEQYF.

V and J are TRBV19 and TRBJ1-1, with D possibly matching TRBD1 (5 bases). Germline CDR1 and CDR2: LNHDA and SQIVND (reference sequence). The CDR3 covers 11 residues. V lost 9 bases and J 13 bases, leaving 18 bases between the germline ends. This CDR3 reads CASGEQGGHFF. The CDR3 DNA reads as TGTGCCAGCGGAGAGCAGGGTGGCCATTTCTTT. Based on the CDR3 plus reference TRBV19 and TRBJ1-1, the full variable domain is DGGITQSPKYLFRKEGQNVTLSCEQNLNHDAMYWYRQDPGQGLRLIYYSQIVNDFQKGDIAEGYSVSREKKESFPLTVTSAQKNPTAFYLCASGEQGGHFFGQGTRLTVV.

The rearrangement joins TRBV6-1 to TRBJ2-1, with 10 bases fitting TRBD1. Trimming took 2 bases from V and 8 from J; bases not matched to a gene: 12. The germline CDR1 and CDR2 sequences are MNHNS and SASEGT. CDR3 length: 17 amino acids. This CDR3 reads CASSETFLGQGRHEQFF. The CDR3 coding sequence is TGTGCCAGCAGTGAAACGTTTTTGGGACAGGGGCGCCATGAGCAGTTCTTC.

The chain joins TRBV10-3 to TRBJ2-7, with D tentatively TRBD1 (6 bases). The germline CDR1 and CDR2 sequences are ENHRY and SYGVKD. Trimming removed 2 bases at V and 2 bases at J, with 22 bases between. The CDR3 totals 18 residues. CDR3 protein: CAISEISTPGQLPYEQYF. CDR3 DNA: TGTGCCATCAGTGAGATTTCCACCCCGGGACAACTTCCCTACGAGCAGTACTTC.

This clone was picked up a small number of times. The CDR3 region has the DNA TGTGCCAGCAGTGACCCCGGACAGGGGACTCCACTGGTCTATGGCTACACCTTC. Residues: CASSDPGQGTPLVYGYTF. The chain uses TRBV6-1 and TRBJ1-2; 9 bases are shared with TRBD1. This CDR3 contains 18 residues. CDR1 and CDR2 (germline): MNHNS, SASEGT. Germline trimming cut 3 bases from V and 4 bases from J; bases unmatched to any gene: 15.

The chain recombines TRBV27 with TRBJ1-4, with D possibly TRBD1 on 5 matching bases. With 6 bases removed from V and 7 bases from J, the gap between germline ends came to 15 bases. CDR3 length: 14 amino acids. Per the germline V gene, CDR1 is MNHEY and CDR2 is SMNVEV (reference sequence). The CDR3 is CASRGVGAGEKLFF. In DNA form, the CDR3 reads TGTGCCAGCAGAGGAGTTGGGGCAGGTGAAAAACTGTTTTTT.

J is TRBJ2-1 and V is TRBV5-5; 7 bases match TRBD1. J was trimmed by 7 bases and V by 3 bases; bases with no gene match: 7. Germline loops: CDR1 SGHKS, CDR2 YYEKEE (reference sequence). This CDR3 has 14 residues. In DNA, the CDR3 is TGTGCCAGCAGCTCAACAGGGACAGTGAATGAGCAGTTCTTC. Translating gives CASSSTGTVNEQFF.

This chain links TRBV6-5 with TRBJ2-7; tentatively, D is TRBD1 (6 bases). The CDR3 spans 14 residues. V lost 0 bases, J lost 4 bases, and 10 bases lay in between. Germline assignment: CDR1 MNHEY and CDR2 SVGAGI. In nucleotides, the CDR3 is TGTGCCAGCAGTTACTCACAGGGTGGTTACGAGCAGTACTTC. Its protein product is CASSYSQGGYEQYF.

The CDR3 here is CASSLRPPGLKYTDTQYF. The CDR3 region has the DNA TGTGCCAGCAGTTTAAGGCCTCCGGGACTAAAATACACAGATACGCAGTATTTT. The V and J genes are TRBV27 and TRBJ2-3; TRBD2 aligns across 7 bases. The CDR3 runs 18 residues. Unmatched junction bases numbered 13, after V lost 2 bases and J lost 2 bases. CDR1 MNHEY and CDR2 SMNVEV come from the germline V gene (reference sequence).